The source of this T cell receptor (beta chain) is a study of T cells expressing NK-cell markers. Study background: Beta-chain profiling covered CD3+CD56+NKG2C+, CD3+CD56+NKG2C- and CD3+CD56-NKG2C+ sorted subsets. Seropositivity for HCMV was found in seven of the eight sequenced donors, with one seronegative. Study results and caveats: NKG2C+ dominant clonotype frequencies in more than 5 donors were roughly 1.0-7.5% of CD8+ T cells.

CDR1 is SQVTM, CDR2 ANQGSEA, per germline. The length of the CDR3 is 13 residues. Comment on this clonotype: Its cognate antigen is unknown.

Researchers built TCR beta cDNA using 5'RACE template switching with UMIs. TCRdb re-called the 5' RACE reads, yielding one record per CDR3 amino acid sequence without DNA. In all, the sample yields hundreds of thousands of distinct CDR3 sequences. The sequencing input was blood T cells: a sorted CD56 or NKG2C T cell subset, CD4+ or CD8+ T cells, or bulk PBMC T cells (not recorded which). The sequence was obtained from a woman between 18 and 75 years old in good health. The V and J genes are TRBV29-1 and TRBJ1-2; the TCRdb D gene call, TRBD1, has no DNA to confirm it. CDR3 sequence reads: CSVAPQGVYGYTF.